This TCR beta chain was captured by sequencing in a study of post-analysis software for immune sequencing data (dated by TCRdb to between 2014 and 2017). Background for the entire study: Recorded disease courses included relapsing-remitting, secondary progressive and progressive-relapsing multiple sclerosis, with some patients lacking subtype annotation. A subset of samples was prepared in parallel using single-end sample barcoding, then pooled and co-amplified after Illumina adapter ligation. The patient repertoires were set against around ten previously published healthy control repertoires from donors whose ages ranged from roughly 6 to 25 years.

Library construction relied on PCR. The sequencer was an Illumina HiSeq 2500. To reduce PCR and sequencing biases, unique molecular identifiers were incorporated into the TCR beta cDNA libraries. Every 1 to 10 million input T cells yielded approximately 500,000 cDNA molecules, meaning each molecule approximated one T cell. The patient libraries were prepared and sequenced using the same protocol as the earlier healthy control dataset. Within a given batch, samples were prepared together, multiplexed and sequenced on the same HiSeq lane. The paper's processing steps were these. MIGEC handled the raw barcoded reads, throwing out single-read molecular identifier groups before consensus assembly and CDR3 extraction. VDJtools was used for post-analysis of the clonotype tables, and diversity was normalized by down-sampling every dataset to the size of the smallest sample. Repertoire overlap clustering matched CDR3 amino acid but not nucleotide sequences to correct batch-related cross-sample contamination. TCRdb reran the public reads through fastp at Q25 and MiXCR, keeping productive beta chains. Rows are combined by CDR3 protein, so each entry shows the most common genes and DNA. TCRdb, rather than the study authors, made the V and J calls. The sample has roughly 570,000 distinct CDR3 sequences on record, around a third of them singletons. Around 5.9% of the sample is in the top ten clones.

This clonotype was seen repeatedly, ten times or more. The antigen it recognizes is unknown. No much larger clone exists at a distance of one base, and base qualities are not known. Overall study outcomes, separate from this receptor: The multiple sclerosis patient group was slightly younger than the control group. Roughly 5 TRBV segments, including TRBV5-6, TRBV5-1 and TRBV20-1, were significantly more frequent in patients than controls. Strong co-clustering of samples prepared in the same batch was shown by direct clustering with F measure, prompting a batch-effect correction. Normalized Chao1 diversity was significantly lower in multiple sclerosis patients than controls, suggesting substantial peripheral T-cell clonal expansion.

TCR beta repertoires were profiled from peripheral blood of 10 to 15 young patients with multiple sclerosis to demonstrate the VDJtools post-analysis software. The multiple sclerosis patients were children and adolescents between about 6 and 16 years of age. CDR1 MNHEY and CDR2 SVGAGI were looked up in the germline V gene. Trimming accounts for 5 bases at V and 1 base at J, while the number of junction bases matched to no gene is 9. From the cysteine up to the phenylalanine, the CDR3 has a length of 16 residues. The only DNA kept is the CDR3, 48 bases in frame from the first base. The sample comprised blood. The origin of this receptor is a girl between 2 and 17 years old with multiple sclerosis. Here the chain combines TRBV6-5 and TRBJ2-7, with 9 bases aligning to TRBD1. Read as DNA, the sequence is TGTGCCAGCAGTCGCAGAACCGGGACAGGGTCCTACGAGCAGTACTTC. Its translation is CASSRRTGTGSYEQYF.